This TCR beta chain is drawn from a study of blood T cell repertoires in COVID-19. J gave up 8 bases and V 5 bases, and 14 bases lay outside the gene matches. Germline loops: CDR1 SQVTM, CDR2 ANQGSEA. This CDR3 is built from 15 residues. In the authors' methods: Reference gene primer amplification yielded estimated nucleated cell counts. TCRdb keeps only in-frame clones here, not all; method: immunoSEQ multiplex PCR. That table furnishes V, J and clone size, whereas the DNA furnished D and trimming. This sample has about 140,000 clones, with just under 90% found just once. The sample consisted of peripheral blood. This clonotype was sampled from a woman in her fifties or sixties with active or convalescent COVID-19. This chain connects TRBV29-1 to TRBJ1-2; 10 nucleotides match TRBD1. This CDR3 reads CSVSFFAGTGEGYTF. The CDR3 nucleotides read TGCAGCGTTTCTTTTTTCGCCGGGACAGGGGAAGGCTACACCTTC.